The present TCR beta chain was sequenced within a study of human T cells and chemical hapten exposure. Study-level findings and limits: Since the donors had alopecia, their immune response may not be the same as that of healthy people.

Time point here: patch test 2, 6 weeks after DPC sensitization. The treatment here: therapeutic diphenylcyclopropenone sensitization with weekly scalp DPC. In TCRdb, the RACE reads were re-called with MiXCR into one record per CDR3 protein. The sample consists of about 40,000 distinct CDR3 sequences, roughly 3.3% of them appearing once. CDR3 size: 14 residues. The V gene's germline CDR1 is SQVTM and CDR2 ANQGSEA. V gave up 3 bases and J gave up 0 bases, with 11 bases separating them. This clonotype was seen at least ten times. Its antigen is unidentified. Material: whole blood, obtained in connection with sensitization to the hapten diphenylcyclopropenone (DPC). This TCR came from a man aged 40-49 years with alopecia areata. Some clones in this sample may be carry-over from other donors' samples. This chain uses TRBV29-1 with TRBJ1-1; D remains unclear. The CDR3 region is CSVEVPGVNTEAFF. The CDR3 region has the DNA TGCAGCGTTGAGGTCCCCGGGGTGAACACTGAAGCTTTCTTT. Filled out from reference TRBV29-1 and TRBJ1-1, the complete variable domain reads SAVISQKPSRDICQRGTSLTIQCQVDSQVTMMFWYRQQPGQSLTLIATANQGSEATYESGFVIDKFPISRPNLTFSTLTVSNMSPEDSSIYLCSVEVPGVNTEAFFGQGTRLTVV.